The rows below give T cell receptor beta chains drawn from one sample of a study of T cell responses to AZD1222 COVID-19 vaccine. The method was immunoSEQ multiplex PCR; TCRdb's version includes in-frame clones alone and lacks a portion of them. The sample consists of roughly 130,000 clones, roughly nine tenths of them appearing once. The source was peripheral blood, collected on day 0 of AZD1222 vaccination. The origin of the receptors is an adult in good health. Both conserved end residues are part of each CDR3. Each record gives: CDR3 length, V gene, D gene, J gene, CDR3 protein. D genes are given only for firm matches.

>14|TRBV6-5|TRBD1|TRBJ1-2
CASSYSGGTYGYTF
>18|TRBV4-3|-|TRBJ1-1
CASSQGGTTFLGNTEAFF
>15|TRBV10-1|TRBD2|TRBJ2-3
CASSPTSGPTDTQYF
>14|TRBV10-3|TRBD1|TRBJ2-7
CAIRRGTGSYEQYF
>15|TRBV29-1|TRBD1|TRBJ2-7
CSVRPFRGTGYEQYF
>17|TRBV5-1|TRBD2|TRBJ2-1
CASSLAGLAGYSTEQFF
>16|TRBV7-9|TRBD2|TRBJ2-3
CASSPGLAGNTDTQYF
>16|TRBV7-2|-|TRBJ1-2
CASSSQTSGGNYGYTF
>16|TRBV5-1|TRBD2|TRBJ2-7
CASSLALAGISDEQYF
>17|TRBV7-8|-|TRBJ2-3
CASSLGPGTGFTDTQYF
>17|TRBV27|-|TRBJ1-1
CASSLWGGAGYVTEAFF
>17|TRBV4-3|TRBD2|TRBJ2-7
CASSPGLAGVLTREQYF
>16|TRBV5-1|TRBD2|TRBJ2-2
CASSSGTSGLGGELFF
>14|TRBV9|-|TRBJ2-1
CASSVGGLYNEQFF
>15|TRBV6-5|TRBD1|TRBJ2-7
CASTRLPGGNSEQYF
>16|TRBV5-6|-|TRBJ2-1
CASSPPDFDSYNEQFF
>14|TRBV20-1|-|TRBJ2-1
CSASRQNLNGEQFF
>15|TRBV5-1|-|TRBJ2-2
CASSLAGTPGGELFF
>11|TRBV4-1|-|TRBJ1-2
CASSQDGNPLF
>16|TRBV10-3|TRBD2|TRBJ2-2
CAISGTSGSPGGELFF
>13|TRBV6-5|-|TRBJ2-7
CASSYDGDHEQYF
>14|TRBV19|-|TRBJ1-4
CASRDQGDAEKLFF
>16|TRBV4-3|-|TRBJ1-4
CASSQDSGVTNEKLFF
>13|TRBV6-6|-|TRBJ1-5
CASSSAFDQPQHF
>15|TRBV9|-|TRBJ1-3
CASSVEGVSGNTIYF
>15|TRBV7-8|-|TRBJ2-1
CASSPRDLAQGEQFF
>15|TRBV2|TRBD2|TRBJ2-1
CASSALANLNNEQFF
>15|TRBV2|-|TRBJ1-5
CASSEYGGSNQPQHF
>15|TRBV7-2|TRBD2|TRBJ2-7
CASSNPTSATYEQYF
>15|TRBV5-1|TRBD1|TRBJ2-2
CASHYGQVQGGELFF
>11|TRBV4-2|-|TRBJ2-3
CASSSLDTQYF